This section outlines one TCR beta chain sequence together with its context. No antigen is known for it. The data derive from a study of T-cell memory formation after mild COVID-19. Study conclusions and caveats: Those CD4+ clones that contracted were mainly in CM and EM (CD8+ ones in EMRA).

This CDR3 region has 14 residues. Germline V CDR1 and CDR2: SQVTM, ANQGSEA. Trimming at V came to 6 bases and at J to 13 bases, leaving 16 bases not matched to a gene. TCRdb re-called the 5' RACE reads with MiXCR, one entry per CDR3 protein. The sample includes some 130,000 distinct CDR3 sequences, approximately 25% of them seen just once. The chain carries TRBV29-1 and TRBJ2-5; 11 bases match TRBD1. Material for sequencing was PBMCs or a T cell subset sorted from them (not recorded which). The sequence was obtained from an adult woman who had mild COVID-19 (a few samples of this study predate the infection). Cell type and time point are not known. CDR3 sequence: CSVGNTGQGAPGYF. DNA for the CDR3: TGCAGCGTGGGGAATACTGGACAGGGGGCGCCAGGGTACTTC.